Below are 30 T cell receptor beta chains sequenced from a single sample in a study of CD8 T cells in ankylosing spondylitis. From the 5' RACE reads, TCRdb called clonotypes with MiXCR, one entry per CDR3 protein. The sample holds under 300,000 distinct CDR3 sequences, under 20% seen once. The sequenced material came from blood, either unsorted or a sorted T cell fraction (not recorded which). These receptor sequences come from a male donor with ankylosing spondylitis or in good health (not recorded which).

This clonotype showed up just a few times. This chain uses TRBV7-9 with TRBJ2-1; the match to TRBD1 covers 7 bases. Per germline, CDR1 SEHNR and CDR2 FQNEAQ (reference sequence). Losses at the gene ends were 5 bases for V and 3 bases for J; bases not matched to a gene: 7. The CDR3 contains 15 residues. The CDR3 sequence: CASSPFGQDYNEQFF. The CDR3, as DNA: TGTGCCAGCAGCCCTTTTGGACAGGACTACAATGAGCAGTTCTTC.

Many counts were recorded for this clonotype. The chain carries TRBV6-5 and TRBJ2-1; TRBD1 might be the D (6 bases). Germline V gives CDR1 MNHEY, CDR2 SVGAGI. The CDR3 has 15 residues. Trimming left V 2 bases short and J 3 bases short, with 11 bases between. CDR3 in DNA: TGTGCCAGCAGTTACCAGGGGCTAAACTACAATGAGCAGTTCTTC. It encodes CASSYQGLNYNEQFF.

The rearrangement links TRBV29-1 to TRBJ2-3, with a tentative D call TRBD2 (6 bases). The CDR3 consists of 13 residues. V lost 7 bases and J 0 bases, leaving 11 bases between the germline ends. Germline CDR1 SQVTM, CDR2 ANQGSEA. The CDR3 loop reads CSGGTPSTDTQYF. The CDR3 bases are TGCAGCGGGGGGACTCCCAGCACAGATACGCAGTATTTT.

This clonotype was found many times. V gene TRBV25-1 combines with J gene TRBJ2-1; either TRBD1 or TRBD2 may supply D (5 bases each). The V gene's germline CDR1 is MGHDK and CDR2 SYGVNS. This CDR3 is built from 16 residues. V dropped 4 bases and J dropped 4 bases, with 17 bases sitting between them. The CDR3 coding sequence is TGTGCCAGCAGTGCCCCCCGGGACGGCCTGTACAATGAGCAGTTCTTC. Translated, it gives CASSAPRDGLYNEQFF.

This clonotype was detected ten times or more. At one of its ends the junction is not consistent with the germline gene, which may arise from a read error. This sequence joins TRBV29-1 and TRBJ1-1; TRBD1 is a possible D gene (5 bases). The CDR3 is 9 residues long. Germline loops: CDR1 SQVTM, CDR2 ANQGSEA. CDR3 sequence reads: CSVESDSTF. CDR3 coding DNA: TGCAGCGTTGAGTCTGACAGCACCTTT.

This clonotype has ten or more counts. The chain has TRBV20-1 and TRBJ2-7; maybe TRBD1 (5 bases). The CDR3 sequence is 13 residues long. V was cut by 2 bases and J by 3 bases, with 11 bases left in between. From germline, CDR1 is DFQATT and CDR2 SNEGSKA (reference sequence). The CDR3 DNA reads TGCAGTGCTAGACCCAGGGATCTCTACGAGCAGTACTTC. Encoded protein: CSARPRDLYEQYF.

This chain uses TRBV7-9 with TRBJ2-3; 7 bases line up with TRBD1. CDR3 length: 14 amino acids. Per germline, CDR1 SEHNR and CDR2 FQNEAQ (reference sequence). The trim removed 5 bases at V and 11 bases at J, leaving 13 bases unmatched. The DNA of the CDR3 is TGTGCCAGCAGCCAGGCCCAAACAGGGGTTAAGCAGTATTTT. Translating it yields CASSQAQTGVKQYF.

This clonotype was seen many times. The V gene is TRBV11-1, the J gene TRBJ2-4, with D perhaps matching TRBD1 (6 bases). This CDR3 has 19 amino acids. V lost 4 bases, J lost 0 bases, and 22 bases lay in between. Germline CDR1 reads SGHAT; CDR2 reads FQDESV (reference sequence). Here the CDR3 DNA reads TGTGCCAGCAGCTCCGCCCTCACTCAGGGGCCTATAGCCAAAAACATTCAGTACTTC. It is translated as CASSSALTQGPIAKNIQYF.

This sequence joins TRBV6-5 and TRBJ2-4; possibly TRBD1 for D (5 bases). Germline loops: CDR1 MNHEY, CDR2 SVGAGI. V was shortened by 7 bases and J by 8 bases, with 9 bases between the two germline ends. This CDR3 contains 11 residues. The CDR3 reads CASNQGDIQYF. The CDR3 nucleotides read TGTGCCAGCAATCAGGGTGACATTCAGTACTTC.

The rearrangement joins TRBV5-5 to TRBJ2-1; D perhaps matches TRBD1 (5 bases). Germline V lookup: CDR1 SGHKS, CDR2 YYEKEE (reference sequence). The CDR3 totals 15 residues. Trimming pared 0 bases from V and 0 bases from J, leaving 7 bases between. The CDR3 nucleotides read TGTGCCAGCAGCTTGGAACAGGCCTCCTACAATGAGCAGTTCTTC. Protein sequence: CASSLEQASYNEQFF.

This clonotype occurred many times. The chain's CDR3 is CASSLTGDEYNEQFF. CDR3 DNA: TGTGCCAGCAGCCTTACCGGGGACGAGTACAATGAGCAGTTCTTC. The chain employs TRBV9 and TRBJ2-1; D might be TRBD1 or TRBD2, each matching 5 bases. CDR3 length: 15 residues. V was clipped by 4 bases and J by 4 bases, with 15 bases between them. Germline V gives CDR1 SGDLS, CDR2 YYNGEE.

V is TRBV7-6 and J is TRBJ2-1; TRBD2 matches at 8 bases. Germline CDR1 is SGHVS and CDR2 is FNYEAQ. The trim removed 1 base at V and 3 bases at J, leaving 14 bases unmatched. The CDR3 length is 19 residues. This CDR3 is CASSLGAWEAGAVYNEQFF. The CDR3 region has the DNA TGTGCCAGCAGCTTAGGGGCTTGGGAAGCGGGAGCTGTCTACAATGAGCAGTTCTTC.

This clonotype was detected a few times. V and J are TRBV4-3 and TRBJ2-1, with TRBD2 matching over 14 bases. V trimming: 2 bases; J trimming: 10 bases; junction bases outside the gene matches: 7. The CDR3 length is 16 residues. Germline-derived CDR1 and CDR2 are LGHNA and YSLEER. The DNA for the CDR3 is TGCGCCAGCAGCCAACCGACTAGCGGGGGGGAGGGAGAGCAGTTCTTC. This translates into CASSQPTSGGEGEQFF.

This clonotype turned up a few times. The chain recombines TRBV4-2 with TRBJ2-7; 9 positions match TRBD1. Trimming cost V 0 bases and J 2 bases; bases outside gene matches: 2. The CDR3 loop spans 15 amino acids. CDR1 and CDR2 from the germline V gene are LGHNA and YNFKEQ. The CDR3 sequence is CASSQETGGPYEQYF. The CDR3 DNA reads as TGTGCCAGCAGCCAAGAGACAGGGGGTCCCTACGAGCAGTACTTC.

This clonotype has a handful of counts. The chain joins TRBV9 to TRBJ2-1; D unclear. This CDR3 is 14 amino acids long. V lost 0 bases and J 6 bases, leaving 10 bases between the germline ends. CDR1 and CDR2 (germline): SGDLS, YYNGEE. The DNA for the CDR3 is TGTGCCAGCAGCGTAGATTTTTACTCCAATGAGCAGTTCTTC. It encodes CASSVDFYSNEQFF.

The chain employs TRBV27 and TRBJ1-6; tentatively, D is TRBD1 (5 bases). The germline gives CDR1 MNHEY, CDR2 SMNVEV (reference sequence). Deletions cut 5 bases from V and 9 bases from J, with 23 bases between. This CDR3 has 17 residues. DNA for the CDR3: TGTGCCAGCAGTCCCTCCGATACCAGGGTAGGCAGTTCACCCCTCCACTTT. Protein sequence: CASSPSDTRVGSSPLHF.

This clonotype was recorded many times. The chain employs TRBV7-9 and TRBJ2-7; TRBD2 aligns across 9 bases. Germline CDR1 and CDR2: SEHNR and FQNEAQ (reference sequence). This CDR3 is 16 amino acids long. The V segment lost 1 base and the J segment 2 bases; nucleotides outside the gene matches: 6. The DNA of the CDR3 is TGTGCCAGCAGCTTAGTTTCGGCGGGAGGGCCCTACGAGCAGTACTTC. This sequence encodes CASSLVSAGGPYEQYF. Filled out from reference TRBV7-9 and TRBJ2-7, the complete variable domain reads DTGVSQNPRHKITKRGQNVTFRCDPISEHNRLYWYRQTLGQGPEFLTYFQNEAQLEKSRLLSDRFSAERPKGSFSTLEIQRTEQGDSAMYLCASSLVSAGGPYEQYFGPGTRLTVT.

The chain employs TRBV4-2 and TRBJ2-1, with D perhaps matching TRBD2 (6 bases). The ends were cut back, 4 bases at V and 6 bases at J, with 10 bases in the middle. Germline CDR1 LGHNA, CDR2 YNFKEQ. CDR3 length: 13 residues. CDR3 coding DNA: TGTGCCAGCAGCCCGGAGGGCCGCAATGAGCAGTTCTTC. It encodes CASSPEGRNEQFF.

This chain uses TRBV9 with TRBJ2-1, with 7 bases matching TRBD2. The CDR3 totals 15 residues. Germline V gene lookup returns CDR1 SGDLS and CDR2 YYNGEE. J was trimmed by 2 bases and V by 3 bases; bases with no gene match: 5. The CDR3 DNA sequence: TGTGCCAGCAGCGCCCCCGGGACTACCTACAATGAGCAGTTCTTC. Translation: CASSAPGTTYNEQFF.

The chain recombines TRBV4-3 with TRBJ2-7, with D perhaps matching TRBD2 (5 bases). Trimming took off 0 bases at V and 3 bases at J, with 12 bases between the two ends. Per the germline V gene, CDR1 is LGHNA and CDR2 is YSLEER. This CDR3 spans 15 amino acids. CDR3 sequence reads: CASSQEEGMSYEQYF. The CDR3 bases are TGCGCCAGCAGCCAAGAAGAGGGCATGAGCTACGAGCAGTACTTC.

The rearrangement links TRBV5-1 to TRBJ2-7; unclear D gene. V was cut by 0 bases and J by 0 bases, with 16 bases left in between. Germline lookup yields CDR1 SGHRS and CDR2 YFSETQ. The length of the CDR3 is 17 residues. The CDR3 spells CASSLGLGILSSYEQYF. CDR3 sequence (DNA): TGCGCCAGCAGCTTGGGGCTGGGGATCCTGAGCTCCTACGAGCAGTACTTC.

This clonotype occurred a few times. The chain couples TRBV4-3 to TRBJ2-2; no firm D call. CDR3 length: 14 residues. The ends were cut back, 0 bases at V and 6 bases at J, with 8 bases in the middle. Germline CDR1 is LGHNA and CDR2 is YSLEER. The CDR3 protein is CASSQDFWAGELFF. CDR3 nucleotides: TGCGCCAGCAGCCAAGATTTCTGGGCCGGGGAGCTGTTTTTT.

The sample holds a few counts of this clonotype. The chain recombines TRBV12-3 or TRBV12-4 with TRBJ1-4; a weak D match, TRBD1 (5 bases). With 6 bases removed from V and 4 bases from J, the gap between germline ends came to 12 bases. This CDR3 contains 14 residues. For the CDR3, the DNA is TGTGCCAGCAGCTACACAGGAAATAATGAAAAACTGTTTTTT. Translating gives CASSYTGNNEKLFF.

This clonotype turned up a few times. This CDR3 reads CASSQDRRGEETQYF. The CDR3 DNA sequence: TGCGCCAGCAGCCAAGATCGGCGGGGAGAAGAGACCCAGTACTTC. The rearrangement joins TRBV4-3 to TRBJ2-5, with TRBD2 as a possible D gene (6 bases). CDR3 length: 15 residues. Germline CDR1 is LGHNA and CDR2 is YSLEER. Trimming pared 0 bases from V and 3 bases from J, leaving 11 bases between.

The chain is built from TRBV2 and TRBJ2-2; 12 bases align to TRBD1. The germline gives CDR1 SNHLY, CDR2 FYNNEI. The CDR3 is made up of 20 amino acids. The V segment lost 1 base and the J segment 0 bases; nucleotides outside the gene matches: 9. The CDR3 reads CASSEDTGTGGLANTGELFF. The CDR3 DNA reads TGTGCCAGCAGTGAAGATACCGGGACAGGGGGCTTAGCGAACACCGGGGAGCTGTTTTTT. Combining the CDR3 with reference TRBV2 and TRBJ2-2 gives the whole variable domain EPEVTQTPSHQVTQMGQEVILRCVPISNHLYFYWYRQILGQKVEFLVSFYNNEISEKSEIFDDQFSVERPDGSNFTLKIRSTKLEDSAMYFCASSEDTGTGGLANTGELFFGEGSRLTVL.

This sequence joins TRBV6-5 and TRBJ2-1; 7 nucleotides line up with TRBD2. V shed 1 base, J shed 7 bases, and the junction held 7 bases outside the gene matches. The CDR3 is made up of 15 amino acids. Germline CDR1 reads MNHEY; CDR2 reads SVGAGI. The CDR3 is CASSYLGGGSNEQFF. The CDR3 nucleotides are TGTGCCAGCAGTTACTTGGGGGGGGGTTCTAATGAGCAGTTCTTC.

The chain carries TRBV3-1 and TRBJ2-7, with TRBD2 identical over 10 bases. The CDR3 sequence is 15 residues long. The germline V gene has CDR1 LGHDT and CDR2 YNNKEL (reference sequence). V gave up 4 bases and J gave up 6 bases; unmatched junction bases: 9. CDR3: CASSPTGTSVREQYF. The CDR3 DNA sequence: TGTGCCAGCAGCCCAACCGGGACTAGCGTTCGCGAGCAGTACTTC.

The V call is TRBV29-1, the J call TRBJ2-2; D possibly uses TRBD1 or TRBD2 (5 bases each). The germline V gene encodes CDR1 SQVTM and CDR2 ANQGSEA. The CDR3 runs 15 residues. V shed 4 bases and J shed 4 bases, with 16 bases lying between them. CDR3 nucleotide sequence: TGCAGCGTTGTATGGCAGGGACGGTTCACCGGGGAGCTGTTTTTT. Translating gives CSVVWQGRFTGELFF.

The chain uses TRBV4-2 and TRBJ2-7, with D perhaps being TRBD1 or TRBD2 (5 bases each). Germline CDR1 is LGHNA and CDR2 is YNFKEQ. The CDR3 loop spans 13 amino acids. V was pared by 1 base and J by 3 bases, with 7 bases between. The CDR3 DNA follows: TGTGCCAGCAGCCAAGGAGGGGACTACGAGCAGTACTTC. Translation gives CASSQGGDYEQYF.

This clonotype was picked up a small number of times. The chain carries TRBV29-1 and TRBJ2-7; 9 bases are shared with TRBD1. The length of the CDR3 is 13 residues. V trimming: 4 bases; J trimming: 2 bases; junction bases outside the gene matches: 3. Germline CDR1 SQVTM, CDR2 ANQGSEA. CDR3 coding DNA: TGCAGCGTTGTGACAGGGGGAGCCTACGAGCAGTACTTC. It translates to CSVVTGGAYEQYF.